The rows below give T cell receptor beta chains drawn from one sample of a study of shared clonotypes between healthy human individuals. Clones were read by immunoSEQ multiplex PCR, and TCRdb kept only the in-frame ones, dropping some. The table includes fewer than 200,000 clones, about 68% detected once. Sequencing was done on a sample of memory CD4+ T cells sorted from blood. The receptors derive from a man aged 30 to 45 in good health. Each CDR3 is given with its conserved first and last residue. A D gene is named only where the DNA matches it firmly. Size tells how often a clone was seen (once, few, many) or the class of an expanded clone, and some rows leave it out.

J gene: TRBJ2-4
V gene: TRBV4-1
clone size: .
D gene: TRBD2
CDR3 protein: CASSQGSPSGIGESKNIQYF
CDR3 DNA: TGCGCCAGCAGCCAAGGTTCACCTAGCGGGATAGGAGAGAGCAAAAACATTCAGTACTTC

J gene: TRBJ2-6
V gene: TRBV18
clone size: few
D gene: .
CDR3 protein: CASSPSGQGRMANVLTF
CDR3 DNA: TGTGCCAGCTCACCAAGTGGTCAGGGGCGTATGGCCAACGTCCTGACTTTC

J gene: TRBJ1-5
V gene: TRBV5-1
clone size: .
D gene: .
CDR3 protein: CASSFRQFGNQPQHF
CDR3 DNA: TGCGCCAGCAGCTTTCGTCAGTTTGGCAATCAGCCCCAGCATTTT

J gene: TRBJ2-3
V gene: TRBV2
clone size: once
D gene: TRBD2
CDR3 protein: CATKITSGRADTQYF
CDR3 DNA: TGTGCCACCAAAATCACTAGCGGGAGGGCAGATACGCAGTATTTT

J gene: TRBJ2-7
V gene: TRBV19
clone size: many
D gene: TRBD2
CDR3 protein: CASRRTSGTYEQYF
CDR3 DNA: TGTGCCAGTAGGAGGACTAGCGGAACCTACGAGCAGTACTTC

J gene: TRBJ2-3
V gene: TRBV5-1
clone size: .
D gene: TRBD2
CDR3 protein: CASSFSQAGGPDTQYF
CDR3 DNA: TGCGCCAGCAGCTTTTCTCAAGCGGGAGGGCCCGATACGCAGTATTTT

J gene: TRBJ2-1
V gene: TRBV7-6
clone size: .
D gene: TRBD2
CDR3 protein: CASSLKVPSGKVNEQFF
CDR3 DNA: TGTGCCAGCAGCTTGAAAGTTCCCAGCGGGAAGGTCAATGAGCAGTTCTTC

J gene: TRBJ2-1
V gene: TRBV4-1
clone size: many
D gene: .
CDR3 protein: CASSHQSARGKQFF
CDR3 DNA: TGCGCCAGCAGCCATCAATCCGCGAGGGGGAAGCAGTTCTTC

J gene: TRBJ1-2
V gene: TRBV28
clone size: .
D gene: TRBD1
CDR3 protein: CASSLTGDIGYTF
CDR3 DNA: TGTGCCAGCAGTTTGACAGGGGATATTGGCTACACCTTC

J gene: TRBJ2-5
V gene: TRBV27
clone size: .
D gene: .
CDR3 protein: CASSPRRGGETQYF
CDR3 DNA: TGTGCCAGCAGTCCCCGCAGGGGAGGCGAGACCCAGTACTTC

J gene: TRBJ2-7
V gene: TRBV28
clone size: .
D gene: .
CDR3 protein: CASSFGQGYEQYF
CDR3 DNA: TGTGCCAGCAGTTTTGGGCAGGGGTACGAGCAGTACTTC

J gene: TRBJ2-7
V gene: TRBV5-8
clone size: .
D gene: .
CDR3 protein: CASSLTRSSYEQYF
CDR3 DNA: TGTGCCAGCAGCTTGACTAGGAGCTCCTACGAGCAGTACTTC

J gene: TRBJ1-1
V gene: TRBV28
clone size: .
D gene: .
CDR3 protein: CASLSGGGATEAFF
CDR3 DNA: TGTGCCAGCCTCTCCGGAGGAGGGGCCACTGAAGCTTTCTTT

J gene: TRBJ1-1
V gene: TRBV5-1
clone size: .
D gene: TRBD1
CDR3 protein: CASSTGTGVGGLNTEAFF
CDR3 DNA: TGCGCCAGCAGCACCGGGACAGGGGTCGGGGGACTGAACACTGAAGCTTTCTTT

J gene: TRBJ2-7
V gene: TRBV27
clone size: .
D gene: .
CDR3 protein: CASSIGADHAYEQYF
CDR3 DNA: TGTGCCAGCAGTATCGGGGCAGACCATGCCTACGAGCAGTACTTC

J gene: TRBJ2-7
V gene: TRBV5-1
clone size: .
D gene: TRBD1
CDR3 protein: CASSLKLGQGAYEQYF
CDR3 DNA: TGCGCCAGCAGCTTGAAGTTGGGACAGGGGGCCTACGAGCAGTACTTC

J gene: TRBJ2-5
V gene: TRBV5-4
clone size: few
D gene: .
CDR3 protein: CASSGGPQETQYF
CDR3 DNA: TGTGCCAGCAGCGGGGGACCTCAAGAGACCCAGTACTTC

J gene: TRBJ2-2
V gene: TRBV5-1
clone size: .
D gene: TRBD2
CDR3 protein: CASSSSGSTGELFF
CDR3 DNA: TGCGCCAGCAGCTCTAGCGGGAGTACCGGGGAGCTGTTTTTT

J gene: TRBJ2-5
V gene: TRBV13
clone size: .
D gene: .
CDR3 protein: CASSVRRAGETQYF
CDR3 DNA: TGTGCCAGCAGCGTAAGGAGGGCCGGCGAGACCCAGTACTTC

J gene: TRBJ2-3
V gene: TRBV6-5
clone size: few
D gene: .
CDR3 protein: CASSLRGEGTDTQYF
CDR3 DNA: TGTGCCAGCAGTTTGAGGGGGGAGGGCACAGATACGCAGTATTTT

J gene: TRBJ1-2
V gene: TRBV2
clone size: .
D gene: TRBD1
CDR3 protein: CASSRTGENYGYTF
CDR3 DNA: TGTGCCAGCAGCCGGACAGGGGAGAACTATGGCTACACCTTC

J gene: TRBJ2-7
V gene: TRBV28
clone size: few
D gene: .
CDR3 protein: CASSLIGRGELEQYF
CDR3 DNA: TGTGCCAGCAGTTTAATTGGCAGGGGTGAGCTCGAGCAGTACTTC